These 8 T cell receptor beta chains were all obtained from the same sample, sequenced in a study of blood T cell repertoires in COVID-19. The repertoire was sequenced with immunoSEQ multiplex PCR; TCRdb's copy has only in-frame clones and lacks some. Of about 150,000 clones in the sample, 80% to 90% are singletons; the top ten hold 7.5% to 8.5%. The material sequenced was peripheral blood. These receptors were collected from a woman aged 55-69 years with COVID-19, enrolled during active disease.

This chain connects TRBV5-1 to TRBJ1-1, with D maybe TRBD1 (5 bases). Trimming cost V 2 bases and J 1 base, with 12 bases left between them. CDR3 length equals 15 residues. Germline V gene lookup returns CDR1 SGHRS and CDR2 YFSETQ. In DNA form, the CDR3 reads TGCGCCAGCAGCTTCCGGGACTCGGGGAACACTGAAGCTTTCTTT. Amino acid sequence: CASSFRDSGNTEAFF.

The chain joins TRBV6-2 or TRBV6-3 to TRBJ1-5; the D gene is possibly TRBD1 (5 bases). CDR1 MNHEY and CDR2 SVGEGT come from the germline V gene. This CDR3 contains 14 residues. Trimming left V 0 bases short and J 6 bases short, with 9 bases between. CDR3 sequence reads: CASSYSAGIQPQHF. For the CDR3, the DNA is TGTGCCAGCAGTTACTCGGCAGGGATTCAGCCCCAGCATTTT.

The rearrangement links TRBV9 to TRBJ1-2; D might be TRBD1 (5 bases). This CDR3 spans 11 amino acids. Germline V gene data show CDR1 as SGDLS and CDR2 as YYNGEE. The V gene lost 1 base and the J gene lost 10 bases, with 8 bases spanning the gap. The CDR3 region is CASSVRGIYTF. The CDR3 nucleotides are TGTGCCAGCAGCGTAAGGGGAATCTACACCTTC.

V gene TRBV30 combines with J gene TRBJ1-5; 10 nucleotides match TRBD1. Germline CDR1 reads GTSNPN; CDR2 reads SVGIG (reference sequence). The CDR3 runs to 16 residues. The trim removed 3 bases at V and 4 bases at J, leaving 9 bases unmatched. CDR3 sequence reads: CAWREGQGSTNQPQHF. CDR3 coding DNA: TGTGCCTGGAGGGAGGGACAGGGGAGCACTAATCAGCCCCAGCATTTT.

The chain employs TRBV6-5 and TRBJ2-2; D not resolved. Germline CDR1 is MNHEY and CDR2 is SVGAGI. There are 14 residues in the CDR3. The V gene lost 6 bases and the J gene lost 4 bases, with 12 bases spanning the gap. CDR3 residues: CASRPQLSTGELFF. CDR3 nucleotide sequence: TGTGCCAGCAGGCCACAGTTGAGCACCGGGGAGCTGTTTTTT.

V usage is TRBV5-4 and J usage is TRBJ1-5; TRBD1 is a possible D gene (6 bases). This CDR3 region has 13 residues. Germline CDR1 and CDR2: SGHNT and YYREEE (reference sequence). Between the trimmed V and J ends, which lost 5 bases and 8 bases, there was a span of 14 bases. CDR3 residues: CASSLDRSEPQHF. For the CDR3, the DNA is TGTGCCAGCAGTCTAGACAGGTCAGAGCCCCAGCATTTT.

J is TRBJ1-2 and V is TRBV27; possibly TRBD1 for D (5 bases). The CDR3 spans 12 residues. Looked up from germline, CDR1 is MNHEY and CDR2 is SMNVEV (reference sequence). V lost 4 bases and J lost 6, with 9 bases in between. Written as DNA, the CDR3 is TGTGCCAGCAGTTCAGGGTTTGATGGCTACACCTTC. Translating it yields CASSSGFDGYTF.

This clone is a singleton in its sample. V usage is TRBV5-1 and J usage is TRBJ1-4, with 7 positions matching TRBD1. J gave up 8 bases and V 4 bases, and 11 bases lay outside the gene matches. The CDR3 contains 15 residues. Germline V gene sequence: CDR1 SGHRS, CDR2 YFSETQ. CDR3 sequence (DNA): TGCGCCAGCAGCCCCTCCGGGACAGCCTTCGAAAAACTGTTTTTT. Protein: CASSPSGTAFEKLFF.